Each of the 9 T cell receptor beta chains below was sequenced from the same sample in a study of blood T cell repertoires in COVID-19. Some clones are missing from TCRdb's copy, which holds only in-frame ones; the method was immunoSEQ multiplex PCR. The sample holds about 160,000 clones, approximately 79% seen once. The sequenced material came from peripheral blood. These receptors originate from a middle-aged woman with COVID-19, enrolled during active disease.

This clone was observed a handful of times. Other DNA variants within this sample encode the same CDR3. J is TRBJ2-3 and V is TRBV5-1; D is possibly TRBD2 (5 bases). The CDR3 extends over 15 amino acids. Deletions cut 1 base from V and 1 base from J, with 10 bases between. Germline V gene data show CDR1 as SGHRS and CDR2 as YFSETQ. CDR3 loop: CASSLSSGGTDTQYF. The CDR3 nucleotides are TGCGCCAGCAGCTTGTCCAGCGGAGGCACAGATACGCAGTATTTT.

The chain joins TRBV19 to TRBJ2-7; TRBD1 might be the D (6 bases). The CDR3 loop spans 13 amino acids. V was shortened by 6 bases and J by 4 bases, with 13 bases between the two germline ends. Germline-derived CDR1 and CDR2 are LNHDA and SQIVND (reference sequence). DNA of the CDR3: TGTGCCAGTAGCACTAACAGGGAATACGAGCAGTACTTC. This sequence encodes CASSTNREYEQYF.

The rearrangement uses TRBV7-2 and TRBJ2-2; 8 bases agree with TRBD2. CDR1 is SGHTA and CDR2 is FQGNSA in the germline V gene. The CDR3 is 15 residues long. With V trimmed by 2 bases and J by 5 bases, 4 bases remained unmatched. DNA of the CDR3: TGTGCCAGCAGCTTAATCGGGAGGGGGACCGGGGAGCTGTTTTTT. Translated: CASSLIGRGTGELFF.

This chain joins TRBV18 and TRBJ2-5; TRBD2 agrees at 10 bases. The J segment lost 1 base and the V segment lost 0 bases, leaving 2 bases of the junction unmatched. In germline, CDR1 is KGHSH, CDR2 LQKENI. This CDR3 is built from 16 residues. CDR3 protein: CASSPPLAGAQETQYF. The CDR3 coding sequence is TGTGCCAGCTCACCACCGCTAGCGGGAGCCCAAGAGACCCAGTACTTC.

Here the CDR3 reads CASYFRGFTEAFF. The CDR3 DNA reads as TGTGCCAGCTACTTTCGGGGTTTTACTGAAGCTTTCTTT. This chain connects TRBV5-6 to TRBJ1-1; no clear D gene. The germline gives CDR1 SGHDT, CDR2 YYEEEE. The CDR3 has 13 residues. Trimming left V 7 bases short and J 5 bases short, with 15 bases between.

This clone was found a few times. This chain joins TRBV28 and TRBJ1-5; a weak D match, TRBD1 (5 bases). V was trimmed by 3 bases and J by 3 bases, leaving 18 bases between them. The V gene's germline CDR1 is MDHEN and CDR2 SYDVKM. CDR3 length equals 17 residues. The CDR3 coding sequence is TGTGCCAGCAGTTTCCCTGGGAGGGGTAACGCCAATCAGCCCCAGCATTTT. Translation gives CASSFPGRGNANQPQHF. The entire variable domain, with the rest obtained from reference TRBV28 and TRBJ1-5, is as follows: DVKVTQSSRYLVKRTGEKVFLECVQDMDHENMFWYRQDPGLGLRLIYFSYDVKMKEKGDIPEGYSVSREKKERFSLILESASTNQTSMYLCASSFPGRGNANQPQHFGDGTRLSIL.

The V call is TRBV6-2 or TRBV6-3, the J call TRBJ2-1; 13 bases align to TRBD2. With V trimmed by 2 bases and J by 2 bases, 12 bases remained unmatched. Germline values: CDR1 MNHEY, CDR2 SVGEGT. The CDR3 extends over 20 amino acids. The CDR3 is CASSYPTGQGLAGPYNEQFF. In DNA, the CDR3 is TGTGCCAGCAGTTACCCAACGGGACAGGGACTAGCGGGACCCTACAATGAGCAGTTCTTC.

The chain uses TRBV7-3 and TRBJ1-2; 8 bases match TRBD1. The CDR3 consists of 15 residues. Germline V gene data show CDR1 as SGHTA and CDR2 as FQGTGA. V lost 7 bases to trimming and J lost 8 bases; unmatched junction nucleotides: 15. The CDR3 sequence is CASTNPGQGEEGYTF. The CDR3 region has the DNA TGTGCCAGCACCAACCCCGGACAGGGCGAGGAAGGCTACACCTTC.

V usage is TRBV27 and J usage is TRBJ2-2, with 7 bases that match TRBD2. Germline CDR1 MNHEY, CDR2 SMNVEV (reference sequence). The CDR3 totals 13 residues. V lost 3 bases and J lost 7; bases outside the gene matches: 2. For the CDR3, the DNA is TGTGCCAGCAGTTTCAAGCGGGGCGGGGAGCTGTTTTTT. Translated, it gives CASSFKRGGELFF.